The 21 T cell receptor beta chains below all came from one sample that was sequenced in a study of OX40 agonist ivuxolimab in advanced cancers. Profiled with immunoSEQ multiplex PCR; TCRdb holds only in-frame clones, not every one. Counted here are 30,000 to 35,000 clones, about nine tenths occurring once; the ten biggest clones make up more than 30%. This specimen was CD4+ or CD8+ T cells sorted from blood, taken in a trial of the OX40 agonist ivuxolimab. All receptors derive from an adult with an advanced solid tumor such as melanoma, head and neck, liver or kidney cancer.

This clone was counted once. The CDR3 nucleotides are TGTGCCAGCAGATGGGGGGGGAATTCCTACGAGCAGTACTTC. Protein: CASRWGGNSYEQYF. V and J are TRBV27 and TRBJ2-7, with 7 bases identical to TRBD2. CDR3 length equals 14 residues. Germline assignment: CDR1 MNHEY and CDR2 SMNVEV (reference sequence). J gave up 1 base and V 6 bases, and 6 bases lay outside the gene matches.

V is TRBV30 and J is TRBJ1-5; the D is unclear. CDR3 length equals 13 residues. Germline assignment: CDR1 GTSNPN and CDR2 SVGIG (reference sequence). Trimming pared 2 bases from V and 0 bases from J, leaving 5 bases between. As DNA, the CDR3 is TGTGCCTGGAGTTTCAGTAGCAATCAGCCCCAGCATTTT. This codes for CAWSFSSNQPQHF.

This chain joins TRBV19 and TRBJ2-7, with 7 bases fitting TRBD1. The CDR3 contains 16 residues. The germline CDR1 and CDR2 sequences are LNHDA and SQIVND (reference sequence). Trimming cost V 4 bases and J 0 bases; bases outside gene matches: 9. CDR3 in DNA: TGTGCCAGTAGTACTAAAGCCGGACAGGCCTCCTACGAGCAGTACTTC. Translated: CASSTKAGQASYEQYF.

The chain carries TRBV6-6 and TRBJ1-1; D unclear. V shed 11 bases and J shed 1 base, with 17 bases lying between them. The CDR3 extends over 14 amino acids. From germline, CDR1 is MNHNY and CDR2 SVGAGI (reference sequence). CDR3 amino acids: CAHWGGRRNTEAFF. CDR3 in DNA: TGTGCCCACTGGGGAGGGAGGAGGAACACTGAAGCTTTCTTT.

The V gene is TRBV27, the J gene TRBJ1-2, with D possibly matching TRBD1 (5 bases). Germline CDR1 MNHEY, CDR2 SMNVEV (reference sequence). The CDR3 runs 13 residues. With 6 bases removed from V and 1 base from J, the gap between germline ends came to 9 bases. In DNA, the CDR3 is TGTGCCAGCAGGACAGCTCGTAACTATGGCTACACCTTC. It yields the protein CASRTARNYGYTF.

The chain couples TRBV28 to TRBJ1-5, with D possibly matching TRBD1 (5 bases). The CDR3 spans 12 residues. In germline, CDR1 is MDHEN, CDR2 SYDVKM. V was trimmed by 5 bases and J by 9 bases, leaving 11 bases between them. This CDR3 reads CASSTSGGPQHF. The CDR3 DNA sequence: TGTGCCAGCAGTACATCGGGGGGGCCCCAGCATTTT.

The rearrangement joins TRBV6-1 to TRBJ2-5; D is perhaps TRBD2 (5 bases). The CDR3 loop spans 12 amino acids. The V gene's germline CDR1 is MNHNS and CDR2 SASEGT. With 7 bases removed from V and 10 bases from J, the gap between germline ends came to 16 bases. Here the CDR3 reads CASTDSGGGQYF. DNA for the CDR3: TGTGCCAGCACCGACTCGGGCGGAGGCCAGTACTTC.

The J gene is TRBJ1-1, the V gene TRBV18; 7 bases align to TRBD1. This CDR3 has 15 amino acids. Germline values: CDR1 KGHSH, CDR2 LQKENI. J was trimmed by 0 bases and V by 4 bases; bases with no gene match: 5. DNA of the CDR3: TGTGCCAGCTCACGACCAGGGGGATTGAACACTGAAGCTTTCTTT. This codes for CASSRPGGLNTEAFF.

This sequence joins TRBV27 and TRBJ1-5; possible D gene TRBD1, 6 bases. Germline V CDR1 and CDR2: MNHEY, SMNVEV (reference sequence). CDR3 length equals 16 residues. Trimming shortened V by 6 bases and J by 1 base, and 16 bases separated the two germline ends. CDR3 region: CASSLGGRGSNQPQHF. CDR3 sequence (DNA): TGTGCCAGCAGCCTTGGGGGCAGGGGAAGCAATCAGCCCCAGCATTTT.

The rearrangement joins TRBV19 to TRBJ2-1; possibly TRBD1 for D (6 bases). Germline-derived CDR1 and CDR2 are LNHDA and SQIVND (reference sequence). V dropped 3 bases and J dropped 3 bases, with 9 bases sitting between them. The CDR3 contains 14 residues. CDR3 region: CASSIGQLYNEQFF. The CDR3, as DNA: TGTGCCAGTAGTATCGGACAGCTCTACAATGAGCAGTTCTTC.

This clone was observed a few times. The chain recombines TRBV9 with TRBJ2-1; D not certain. V was shortened by 4 bases and J by 7 bases, with 9 bases between the two germline ends. Germline V gives CDR1 SGDLS, CDR2 YYNGEE. The CDR3 length is 12 residues. Here the CDR3 DNA reads TGTGCCAGCAGCTTAGTGGGGAATGAGCAGTTCTTC. Translating it yields CASSLVGNEQFF.

CDR3 loop: CASSALWGSNQPQHF. In DNA, the CDR3 is TGTGCCAGCAGTGCTTTATGGGGAAGCAATCAGCCCCAGCATTTT. V is TRBV2 and J is TRBJ1-5; D remains ambiguous. Germline CDR1 is SNHLY and CDR2 is FYNNEI. The length of the CDR3 is 15 residues. V dropped 4 bases and J dropped 1 base, with 11 bases sitting between them.

This clone occurred a few times. This rearrangement joins TRBV7-9 to TRBJ1-3, with D uncertain. The V gene lost 5 bases and the J gene lost 11 bases, with 10 bases spanning the gap. The CDR3 totals 11 residues. Germline loops: CDR1 SEHNR, CDR2 FQNEAQ (reference sequence). This chain's CDR3 is CASSLAAAIYF. The DNA of the CDR3 is TGTGCCAGCAGCCTTGCTGCAGCCATATATTTT.

This chain joins TRBV13 and TRBJ2-2; D ambiguous. The CDR3 covers 16 residues. V gave up 3 bases and J gave up 1 base, with 12 bases separating them. The germline gives CDR1 PRHDT, CDR2 FYEKMQ (reference sequence). DNA for the CDR3: TGTGCCAGCAGCTTTCCAATGACGCTGAACACCGGGGAGCTGTTTTTT. Translation gives CASSFPMTLNTGELFF.

The rearrangement links TRBV29-1 to TRBJ2-1, with TRBD2 as a possible D gene (6 bases). In germline, CDR1 is SQVTM, CDR2 ANQGSEA. This CDR3 comprises 14 residues. V was trimmed by 5 bases and J by 2 bases, leaving 13 bases between them. The CDR3 here is CSVKRGGAYNEQFF. DNA for the CDR3: TGCAGCGTTAAAAGGGGAGGCGCCTACAATGAGCAGTTCTTC.

V is TRBV2 and J is TRBJ1-6, with D hard to call. V gave up 3 bases and J gave up 1 base, with 7 bases separating them. Germline values: CDR1 SNHLY, CDR2 FYNNEI. The CDR3 loop spans 15 amino acids. The CDR3 here is CASSDGDSYNSPLHF. The CDR3 DNA sequence: TGTGCCAGCAGTGACGGGGATTCCTATAATTCACCCCTCCACTTT.

V is TRBV4-1 and J is TRBJ1-2; 7 bases line up with TRBD1. With 1 base clipped from V and 1 base from J, the junction kept 9 bases outside the gene matches. Germline loops: CDR1 MGHRA, CDR2 YSYEKL. This CDR3 has 17 amino acids. The CDR3 loop is CASSQGVGGGLNYGYTF. CDR3 nucleotides: TGCGCCAGCAGCCAAGGTGTAGGGGGCGGCCTTAACTATGGCTACACCTTC.

This chain joins TRBV15 and TRBJ2-7; the D is unclear. CDR1 and CDR2 (germline): LNHNV, YYDKDF (reference sequence). Trimming shortened V by 1 base and J by 0 bases, and 4 bases separated the two germline ends. The CDR3 loop spans 13 amino acids. CDR3 residues: CATSRALSYEQYF. CDR3 bases: TGTGCCACCAGCAGAGCTCTCTCCTACGAGCAGTACTTC.

The rearrangement uses TRBV19 and TRBJ2-5; D is tentatively TRBD1 or TRBD2 (5 bases each). V was trimmed by 4 bases and J by 5 bases, leaving 11 bases between them. The CDR3 has 13 residues. Germline loops: CDR1 LNHDA, CDR2 SQIVND (reference sequence). CDR3 amino acids: CASSNGDGETQYF. CDR3 in DNA: TGTGCCAGTAGTAATGGGGACGGGGAGACCCAGTACTTC.

CDR3 DNA sequence: TGTGCCAGCAGTCCCAACGGGGGGGCTTCGGAGACCCAGTACTTC. Residues: CASSPNGGASETQYF. The chain uses TRBV6-5 and TRBJ2-5; 8 nucleotides align to TRBD2. Losses at the gene ends were 5 bases for V and 5 bases for J; bases not matched to a gene: 10. The V gene's germline CDR1 is MNHEY and CDR2 SVGAGI. The length of the CDR3 is 15 residues.

This clone was picked up a small number of times. The V call is TRBV29-1, the J call TRBJ2-3; the D call may be TRBD1 or TRBD2 (5 bases each). This CDR3 spans 16 amino acids. Germline V gives CDR1 SQVTM, CDR2 ANQGSEA. The germline V and J ends were trimmed by 3 bases and 1 base, with 17 bases remaining between them. CDR3: CSVDLQRAGRTDTQYF. CDR3 in DNA: TGCAGCGTTGATCTCCAGAGGGCAGGGCGCACAGATACGCAGTATTTT.